Listed below are T cell receptor beta chains from one sample, sequenced in a study of blood T cell repertoires in COVID-19. Produced via immunoSEQ multiplex PCR; TCRdb's table is partial and in-frame only. The sample has more than 200,000 clones, under 90% seen once; the top ten hold around 10%. Specimen: peripheral blood. These receptors all come from a man in his fifties with COVID-19, enrolled during active disease. CDR3s include the opening cysteine and the closing phenylalanine or tryptophan. Each record gives: V gene, J gene, clone size, D gene, CDR3 DNA, CDR3 protein. The D gene is left open where the match is weak. The size field is filled for only some rows; it gives once, few, many or a size class.

>TRBV30|TRBJ1-6|-|-
TGTGCCTGGAGTGTAGGCACCGGCGGGCGCAATTCACCCCTCCACTTT
CAWSVGTGGRNSPLHF
>TRBV28|TRBJ2-2|-|TRBD1
TGTGCCAGCAGTTTATTGGGACAGGGGACCGGGGAGCTGTTTTTT
CASSLLGQGTGELFF
>TRBV5-4|TRBJ1-6|-|TRBD1
TGTGCCAGCAGCTTGGGACAGGGCCATAATTCACCCCTCCACTTT
CASSLGQGHNSPLHF
>TRBV5-1|TRBJ2-1|-|-
TGCGCCAGCAGCTCCGACGGGGTAGACTACAATGAGCAGTTCTTC
CASSSDGVDYNEQFF
>TRBV5-6|TRBJ1-4|-|-
TGTGCCAGCAGCTTGGGTGCAGGCCTGCTGCAAATTGAAAAACTGTTTTTT
CASSLGAGLLQIEKLFF
>TRBV5-1|TRBJ1-4|once|TRBD1
TGCGCCAGCAGCTTACACAGGGGGCCGGCGGCTAATGAAAAACTGTTTTTT
CASSLHRGPAANEKLFF
>TRBV3-1/TRBV3-2|TRBJ2-1|-|TRBD2
TGTGCCAGCAGCCCAAGTAGCGGGAGATCCTACAATGAGCAGTTCTTC
CASSPSSGRSYNEQFF
>TRBV27|TRBJ1-3|-|TRBD1
TGTGCCAGCAGAGACAGGGCAGCTGGAAACACCATATATTTT
CASRDRAAGNTIYF
>TRBV5-1|TRBJ2-3|-|-
TGCGCCAGCAGCGGGGGGACTGGCACAGATACGCAGTATTTT
CASSGGTGTDTQYF
>TRBV5-5|TRBJ2-7|-|-
TGTGCCAGCAGCTTGGTACTGGGAGGAAACTACGAGCAGTACTTC
CASSLVLGGNYEQYF
>TRBV19|TRBJ2-5|once|-
TGTGCCAGTAGTACCACCTCGAGGGGGACAGAGACCCAGTACTTC
CASSTTSRGTETQYF
>TRBV5-6|TRBJ2-5|-|TRBD2
TGTGCCAGCAGCTTGAGGCGGACTAGCGGGAAGGTGGGGACCCAGTACTTC
CASSLRRTSGKVGTQYF
>TRBV10-3|TRBJ1-1|-|TRBD1
TGTGCCACAAAAAGACAGGGAAACACTGAAGCTTTCTTT
CATKRQGNTEAFF
>TRBV9|TRBJ2-2|-|TRBD2
TGTGCCAGCAGCCCGAGACTAGCGGGGGTCACCGGGGAGCTGTTTTTT
CASSPRLAGVTGELFF
>TRBV18|TRBJ1-3|-|TRBD1
TGTGCCAGCTCACCATTGGGAATGGGACAGGCGAGCTCTGGAAACACCATATATTTT
CASSPLGMGQASSGNTIYF
>TRBV7-2|TRBJ1-6|once|-
TGTGCCAGCAGCTTAAACAGGGATAATTCACCCCTCCACTTT
CASSLNRDNSPLHF
>TRBV7-2|TRBJ1-1|-|-
TGTGCCAGCAGCCGTTCCACATCTAACACTGAAGCTTTCTTT
CASSRSTSNTEAFF
>TRBV10-3|TRBJ1-5|-|-
TGTGCCATCAGTGAAATTTCAGATCAGCCCCAGCATTTT
CAISEISDQPQHF
>TRBV5-4|TRBJ1-5|-|-
TGTGCCAGCAGCTTGGGAGGGCTTGACAATCAGCCCCAGCATTTT
CASSLGGLDNQPQHF
>TRBV29-1|TRBJ2-7|-|-
TGCAGCGTTGAAATCAGGGCAGCCGAGCAGTACTTC
CSVEIRAAEQYF
>TRBV7-8|TRBJ1-2|-|TRBD1
TGTGCCAGCAGCTTAGGGGACAGGAACTATGGCTACACCTTC
CASSLGDRNYGYTF
>TRBV2|TRBJ1-2|-|-
TGTGCCAGCAGTGACCCAGGAGGGATGGGCTATGGCTACACCTTC
CASSDPGGMGYGYTF
>TRBV9|TRBJ2-1|-|TRBD2
TGTGCCAGCAGCGTTGGGGGAGGGCAAAATGAGCAGTTCTTC
CASSVGGGQNEQFF
>TRBV5-1|TRBJ2-2|-|-
TGCGCCAGCAGCACTGACAGTACCGGGGAGCTGTTTTTT
CASSTDSTGELFF
>TRBV27|TRBJ2-7|few|TRBD2
TGTGCCAGCAGTTCTAGCGGTCACGAGCAGTACTTC
CASSSSGHEQYF
>TRBV11-3|TRBJ1-1|-|TRBD1
TGTGCCAGCAGCCACCCGACGACAGGGGAGAACACTGAAGCTTTCTTT
CASSHPTTGENTEAFF
>TRBV19|TRBJ2-1|once|TRBD2
TGTGCCAGTAGTATAGAGGGTCCTAGCGGGAGTTGGTCCTACAATGAGCAGTTCTTC
CASSIEGPSGSWSYNEQFF
>TRBV3-1/TRBV3-2|TRBJ1-2|-|-
TGTGCCAGCAGCCAAGGCAGGGGAAGGGTAGGCTACACCTTC
CASSQGRGRVGYTF
>TRBV18|TRBJ2-7|once|TRBD2
TGTGCCAGTCTCGGGGGGGGCGCGGTTGACGAGCAGTACTTC
CASLGGGAVDEQYF
>TRBV3-1/TRBV3-2|TRBJ2-4|-|TRBD2
TGTGCCAGCAGCCGCCAAGGGGAGGGAAACATTCAGTACTTC
CASSRQGEGNIQYF
>TRBV14|TRBJ1-2|-|-
TGTGCCAGCAGCCAAGCCGGGACTCAAGTTGGCTACACCTTC
CASSQAGTQVGYTF
>TRBV9|TRBJ1-4|-|TRBD1
TGTGCCAGCAGCAAACAGGGGTTCGATGAAAAACTGTTTTTT
CASSKQGFDEKLFF
>TRBV11-2|TRBJ2-3|-|-
TGTGCCAGCAGCTTACGGTCCAATTCGCAGTATTTT
CASSLRSNSQYF
>TRBV12-3/TRBV12-4|TRBJ1-2|once|-
TGTGCCAGCACCCTGGCCCATCTCTCTGGCTACACCTTC
CASTLAHLSGYTF
>TRBV7-3|TRBJ2-1|-|TRBD2
TGTGCCAGCAGCTTATGGGCGGGAGAGGAATTAGAGCAGTTCTTC
CASSLWAGEELEQFF
>TRBV5-1|TRBJ2-7|-|-
TGCGCCAGCAGCCGAGCTGGGAGAAACTACGAGCAGTACTTC
CASSRAGRNYEQYF
>TRBV10-3|TRBJ2-2|-|TRBD1
TGTGCCTCACAGGGGCCGAACACCGGGGAGCTGTTTTTT
CASQGPNTGELFF
>TRBV6-5|TRBJ2-5|few|TRBD2
TGTGCCAGCAGGACACTAGCGGGAGAGACCCAGTACTTC
CASRTLAGETQYF
>TRBV7-9|TRBJ1-5|few|-
TGTGCCAGCAGCCCAGGGGTACAGCCCCAGCATTTT
CASSPGVQPQHF
>TRBV29-1|TRBJ1-2|-|TRBD1
TGCAGCGCCCTGGGGGCAGGGGGTATTGTGAGCTATGGCTACACCTTC
CSALGAGGIVSYGYTF
>TRBV5-4|TRBJ2-2|once|TRBD2
TGTGCCAGCAGCAAGGGACTAACGAACACCGGGGAGCTGTTTTTT
CASSKGLTNTGELFF